What follows are 24 T cell receptor beta chains derived from one specimen sequenced in a study of blood T cell repertoires in COVID-19 (dated by TCRdb to 2019 to 2021). Libraries were prepared through the immunoSEQ multiplex PCR assay. TCRdb holds this immuneACCESS table with in-frame rearrangements only. Some clones are missing; in checked studies, unresolved V genes explain under half, and the rest has no known cause. The sample contains roughly 8,000 clones, about 84% of them found a single time. The ten largest clones take up approximately 29% of the sample. The specimen sequenced was peripheral blood. The receptors were gathered from a human donor in a cohort sampled during active COVID-19.

The V call is TRBV19, the J call TRBJ2-6, with 8 bases aligning to TRBD1. V shed 4 bases and J 0 bases; nucleotides not matched to a gene: 11. Germline assignment: CDR1 LNHDA and CDR2 SQIVND (reference sequence). The length of the CDR3 is 19 residues. CDR3 in DNA: TGTGCCAGTAGTACAGGACAGGGACTTAGTCTCTCTGGGGCCAACGTCCTGACTTTC. This gives the protein CASSTGQGLSLSGANVLTF. The variable domain in full, completed from reference TRBV19 and TRBJ2-6, reads DGGITQSPKYLFRKEGQNVTLSCEQNLNHDAMYWYRQDPGQGLRLIYYSQIVNDFQKGDIAEGYSVSREKKESFPLTVTSAQKNPTAFYLCASSTGQGLSLSGANVLTFGAGSRLTVL.

The CDR3, as DNA: TGTGCCAGCAGCAAAGTCCGGAGTACCAATGAGCAGTTCTTC. The encoded protein is CASSKVRSTNEQFF. This chain joins TRBV21-1 and TRBJ2-1; whether TRBD2, the table's D call, matches the DNA was not checked. TRBV21-1 is a recognized pseudogene. This CDR3 has 14 residues.

This clone was observed a single time. V gene TRBV7-9 combines with J gene TRBJ2-3; TRBD1 aligns across 9 bases. CDR1 SEHNR and CDR2 FQNEAQ come from the germline V gene (reference sequence). The CDR3 runs 15 residues. J gave up 4 bases and V 5 bases, and 7 bases lay outside the gene matches. CDR3 protein: CASSPWDRVADTQYF. Written as DNA, the CDR3 is TGTGCCAGCAGCCCGTGGGACAGGGTGGCAGATACGCAGTATTTT.

The chain has TRBV18 and TRBJ2-1, with 13 bases aligning to TRBD2. Losses at the gene ends were 3 bases for V and 10 bases for J; bases not matched to a gene: 6. The CDR3 sequence is 15 residues long. The V gene's germline CDR1 is KGHSH and CDR2 LQKENI. CDR3 protein: CASSPTSGGALEQFF. CDR3 in DNA: TGTGCCAGCTCACCCACTAGCGGGGGGGCCTTGGAGCAGTTCTTC.

Only a few counts were recorded for this clone. This chain joins TRBV6-1 and TRBJ2-7; possible D gene TRBD1, 5 bases. V lost 2 bases to trimming and J lost 0 bases, with 8 bases between them. CDR3 size: 14 residues. Germline values: CDR1 MNHNS, CDR2 SASEGT. This CDR3 reads CASSERDSSYEQYV. As DNA, the CDR3 is TGTGCCAGCAGTGAACGCGACAGCTCCTACGAGCAGTACGTC.

The genes are TRBV21-1 and TRBJ2-5; the D call in the table, TRBD2, was not verified against the DNA. TRBV21-1 is tagged as a pseudogene. The CDR3 has 14 amino acids. The CDR3 bases are TGTGCCAGCAGCAAAAGAGGCTGCCAAGAGACCCAGTACTTC. Its translation is CASSKRGCQETQYF.

This chain connects TRBV11-2 to TRBJ2-3, with no clear D. The ends were cut back, 1 base at V and 0 bases at J, with 8 bases in the middle. Germline-derived CDR1 and CDR2 are SGHAT and FQNNGV. This CDR3 is 15 amino acids long. The CDR3 region is CASSLVGASTDTQYF. DNA of the CDR3: TGTGCCAGCAGCTTAGTCGGAGCAAGCACAGATACGCAGTATTTT. Full variable domain (outside the CDR3, taken from reference TRBV11-2 and TRBJ2-3): EAGVAQSPRYKIIEKRQSVAFWCNPISGHATLYWYQQILGQGPKLLIQFQNNGVVDDSQLPKDRFSAERLKGVDSTLKIQPAKLEDSAVYLCASSLVGASTDTQYFGPGTRLTVL.

This clone occurred a few times. The V and J genes are TRBV4-2 and TRBJ1-5; 10 bases map to TRBD1. This CDR3 comprises 15 residues. Losses at the gene ends were 5 bases for V and 2 bases for J; bases not matched to a gene: 3. Germline lookup yields CDR1 LGHNA and CDR2 YNFKEQ. The CDR3 sequence: CASSSGTGGNQPQHF. The CDR3 bases are TGTGCCAGCAGCTCCGGGACAGGGGGCAATCAGCCCCAGCATTTT.

V usage is TRBV19 and J usage is TRBJ2-2; a possible D gene is TRBD2 (5 bases). Germline V gives CDR1 LNHDA, CDR2 SQIVND (reference sequence). Deletions cut 8 bases from V and 5 bases from J, with 21 bases between. This CDR3 region has 16 residues. The CDR3 sequence: CASPTNVGRGTGELFF. The CDR3 DNA follows: TGTGCCAGTCCGACCAATGTGGGGAGAGGGACCGGGGAGCTGTTTTTT.

The rearrangement links TRBV7-4 to TRBJ2-7; the D gene is possibly TRBD2 (5 bases). Germline CDR1 SGHVT, CDR2 SQSDAQ. The CDR3 totals 15 residues. V lost 4 bases to trimming and J lost 6 bases, with 19 bases between them. CDR3 coding DNA: TGTGCCAGCAGCTCTACCGGGATCACCCCCCTCGAGCAGTACGTC. Amino acids: CASSSTGITPLEQYV.

This chain connects TRBV5-5 to TRBJ2-7, with D hard to call. The CDR3 runs to 13 residues. Trimming removed 0 bases from V and 2 bases from J, with 6 bases in between. The germline CDR1 and CDR2 sequences are SGHKS and YYEKEE (reference sequence). CDR3 residues: CASSLEETYEQYV. The CDR3 coding sequence is TGTGCCAGCAGCTTGGAGGAGACCTACGAGCAGTACGTC.

This chain uses TRBV28 with TRBJ2-3, with TRBD2 matching over 10 bases. This CDR3 has 15 amino acids. Germline CDR1 and CDR2: MDHEN and SYDVKM. Trimming removed 6 bases from V and 1 base from J; junction bases left unmatched: 4. As DNA, the CDR3 is TGTGCCAGCAGGCTCGGGACTAGCGGCACAGATACGCAGTATTTT. Encoded protein: CASRLGTSGTDTQYF.

This clone has more than one count but fewer than ten. The chain joins TRBV2 to TRBJ1-5; TRBD1 matches at 10 bases. The germline V gene encodes CDR1 SNHLY and CDR2 FYNNEI. The CDR3 is 14 amino acids. J lost 7 bases, V lost 5 bases, and 5 bases had no gene match. Here the CDR3 reads CASSSTGGIQPQHF. CDR3 in DNA: TGTGCCAGCAGTTCGACAGGGGGCATCCAGCCCCAGCATTTT.

The chain is built from TRBV18 and TRBJ2-3; 7 bases line up with TRBD2. Germline CDR1 and CDR2: KGHSH and LQKENI. Trimming took 3 bases from V and 6 from J; bases not matched to a gene: 3. CDR3 length: 13 amino acids. The CDR3 DNA reads TGTGCCAGCTCACCGGGGACTACGGATACGCAGTATTTT. This codes for CASSPGTTDTQYF.

This chain uses TRBV27 with TRBJ2-7; D is unresolved. Trimming cost V 3 bases and J 0 bases, with 6 bases left between them. The CDR3 is 13 residues long. CDR1 MNHEY and CDR2 SMNVEV come from the germline V gene (reference sequence). The CDR3 sequence: CASSLTGSYEQYV. The CDR3 region has the DNA TGTGCCAGCAGTTTGACGGGCTCCTACGAGCAGTACGTC.

This rearrangement joins TRBV9 to TRBJ1-3; 9 positions agree with TRBD1. The CDR3 is 16 amino acids. Germline V CDR1 and CDR2: SGDLS, YYNGEE. With 2 bases clipped from V and 4 bases from J, the junction kept 7 bases outside the gene matches. CDR3 in DNA: TGTGCCAGCAGCGTCCGGGACAGGGTGGGAGGAAACACCATATATTTT. It specifies CASSVRDRVGGNTIYF.

The chain uses TRBV5-8 and TRBJ2-3; TRBD1 is a possible D gene (6 bases). Trimming stripped 2 bases from V and 0 bases from J, with 13 bases between. The CDR3 consists of 16 residues. Germline V gene sequence: CDR1 SGHTS, CDR2 YDEGEE. CDR3 in amino acids: CASSFQQGISTDTQYF. The DNA of the CDR3 is TGTGCCAGCAGCTTTCAACAGGGAATAAGCACAGATACGCAGTATTTT. The complete variable domain, with remaining parts taken from reference TRBV5-8 and TRBJ2-3, reads EAGVTQSPTHLIKTRGQQATLRCSPISGHTSVYWYQQALGLGLQFLLWYDEGEERNRGNFPPRFSGRQFPNYSSELNVNALELEDSALYLCASSFQQGISTDTQYFGPGTRLTVL.

This clone was observed a single time. The V and J genes are TRBV15 and TRBJ2-3, with 9 bases that match TRBD1. The CDR3 contains 15 residues. The germline gives CDR1 LNHNV, CDR2 YYDKDF (reference sequence). V shed 1 base, J shed 3 bases, and the junction held 2 bases outside the gene matches. In nucleotides, the CDR3 is TGTGCCACCAGCAGAGCACAGGGGGCGACAGATACGCAGTATTTT. As protein: CATSRAQGATDTQYF.

The chain is built from TRBV5-5 and TRBJ2-7; D is perhaps TRBD1 (5 bases). This CDR3 contains 15 residues. Trimming removed 6 bases from V and 3 bases from J, with 19 bases in between. Per the germline V gene, CDR1 is SGHKS and CDR2 is YYEKEE (reference sequence). The CDR3 loop is CASIPRLDTNYEQYF. CDR3 bases: TGTGCCAGCATTCCACGGCTGGACACCAACTACGAGCAGTACTTC.

This clone appeared a few times. The rearrangement uses TRBV11-3 and TRBJ2-5, with 12 positions matching TRBD1. Germline V lookup: CDR1 SGHNT, CDR2 YENEEA. V lost 5 bases and J lost 5; bases outside the gene matches: 6. This CDR3 has 15 residues. CDR3 DNA sequence: TGTGCCAGCAGCCTTGGGACAGGGGGCTCGGAGACCCAGTACTTC. This translates into CASSLGTGGSETQYF.

The J gene is TRBJ2-7, the V gene TRBV19; perhaps TRBD1 as D (5 bases). CDR1 is LNHDA and CDR2 is SQIVND in the germline V gene (reference sequence). Trimming cost V 4 bases and J 3 bases, with 10 bases left between them. The CDR3 has 13 residues. CDR3 sequence: CASSKGHNYEQYV. The CDR3 nucleotides read TGTGCCAGTAGTAAAGGACACAACTACGAGCAGTACGTC.

The chain links TRBV5-1 to TRBJ2-2; D is possibly TRBD1 (5 bases). The CDR3 length is 16 residues. V was trimmed by 1 base and J by 4 bases, leaving 14 bases between them. The germline V gene has CDR1 SGHRS and CDR2 YFSETQ. For the CDR3, the DNA is TGCGCCAGCAGCTTGCAGGGAAGTACAAGCACCGGGGAGCTGTTTTTT. This gives the protein CASSLQGSTSTGELFF. Supplemented by reference TRBV5-1 and TRBJ2-2, the full variable domain reads KAGVTQTPRYLIKTRGQQVTLSCSPISGHRSVSWYQQTPGQGLQFLFEYFSETQRNKGNFPGRFSGRQFSNSRSEMNVSTLELGDSALYLCASSLQGSTSTGELFFGEGSRLTVL.

The V and J genes are TRBV2 and TRBJ2-7; 8 bases match TRBD1. The germline gives CDR1 SNHLY, CDR2 FYNNEI. V lost 9 bases, J lost 6 bases, and 7 bases stayed unmatched. This CDR3 comprises 12 residues. The CDR3 loop is CASQTGASEQYV. CDR3 coding DNA: TGTGCCAGTCAGACAGGGGCCTCCGAGCAGTACGTC.

V is TRBV4-1 and J is TRBJ2-3; 8 positions match TRBD2. Trimming removed 0 bases from V and 4 bases from J; junction bases left unmatched: 6. Germline-derived CDR1 and CDR2 are MGHRA and YSYEKL. The CDR3 extends over 16 amino acids. The CDR3 nucleotides read TGCGCCAGCAGCCAAGATAGCCTAGCGGGTGCAGATACGCAGTATTTT. Its translation is CASSQDSLAGADTQYF.